This T cell receptor (beta chain) derives from a study of blood T cell repertoires in COVID-19. Study in general: The United States, Italy and Spain were the sources of the acute and convalescent COVID-19 samples. The analysed material was cDNA or gDNA that came from T cells, B-cell-depleted T cells, or PBMCs.

Germline assignment: CDR1 GTSNPN and CDR2 SVGIG (reference sequence). The V gene lost 0 bases and the J gene lost 5 bases, with 10 bases spanning the gap. This CDR3 has 13 residues. In the original processing: For nucleated cells, counts were estimated from reference gene primer amplification. Using immunoSEQ multiplex PCR, the repertoire was profiled, and TCRdb retains in-frame clones only, with some absent. V, J and clone size derive from that table, while D and trimming were established from the DNA sequence. The sample lists approximately 110,000 clones; approximately 80% were seen once. V usage is TRBV30 and J usage is TRBJ2-5, with a tentative D call TRBD2 (6 bases). The receptor was isolated from an older man with active or convalescent COVID-19. Material for sequencing was peripheral blood. The CDR3 DNA is TGTGCCTGGAGTGTAAAGGGGAGGGAGACCCAGTACTTC. Translating it yields CAWSVKGRETQYF.